This entry is about one TCR beta chain. The clone's antigen remains unknown. Base qualities are not recorded, but no much larger clone differs from it by a single base. No treatment had been received by any patient before thyroid surgery. The study retrospectively analysed patient clinical samples collected from about 2012 to 2019 using T-cell receptor beta sequencing. Taken from the germline V gene (reference sequence), the CDR1 and CDR2 loops are DFQATT and SNEGSKA. Its CDR3 holds 15 amino acids, cysteine through phenylalanine. Only the CDR3 part of the read is kept: 45 bases, read in frame from the first base. Deletion took 0 bases off V and 6 bases off J, with a span of 17 bases between the germline ends. The entry originates in a study of metastatic and nonmetastatic thyroid tumors (TCRdb year 2020). Regarding the complete study: Repertoires were compared across peripheral blood and tumor or nodule tissue samples from malignant and benign thyroid patients. Points the paper makes about the study in general: In both blood and tumor samples, TCR beta diversity was reported to be significantly higher in malignant tumors than in benign nodules.

The library was obtained by PCR. Sequencing relied on an Illumina HiSeq 4000. High-throughput sequencing was used to profile the TCR beta-chain CDR3 region of every patient. Turning to the authors' computational methods: CDR3 differences across clinicopathological groups were used to build a classifier for discriminating distant-metastatic papillary thyroid cancer patients. Repertoire diversity was assessed with the Shannon index, and tumor-blood repertoire similarity with the Morisita-Horn index. TCRdb reran the public reads through fastp at Q25 and MiXCR, keeping productive beta chains. V and J calls and clone size were set by TCRdb, not the authors. This sample is represented by about 21,000 clones; approximately 24% of them were singletons. Around 8.1% of the sample belongs to the ten largest clones.

The clonotype comes from a female donor with papillary thyroid cancer or a benign thyroid nodule (not recorded which). Some clones in this sample may be carry-over from other donors' samples. The receptor chain draws on TRBV20-1 and TRBJ1-2, and the D gene may be TRBD1, 5 bases matching. Input material: adjacent normal tissue. The nucleotide sequence reads as follows: TGCAGTGCTAGAGACCCGACAGCTTTCGGTAATGGCTACACCTTC. This is translated as CSARDPTAFGNGYTF.